The source of this TCR beta chain is a study of T cell responses to AZD1222 COVID-19 vaccine (dated by TCRdb to about 2021). Background for the entire study: TCR sequencing was performed for 230 to 250 trial participants, of whom some 200 were given two doses of AZD1222 and some 26 were given two doses of MenACWY control vaccine. Trial participants were enrolled by age into 18-55, 56-69 and 70-plus year subgroups, with roughly 160, 29 and 62 TCR-sequenced participants respectively. What the research found in general, with its limitations: Only five or six AZD1222 recipients were SARS-CoV-2 seropositive at baseline, limiting conclusions about previously exposed vaccinees. Vaccine-associated CD4 TCRs spanned the whole spike protein, with dominant responses in regions 160-218 and 743-854. Epitopes outside the regions mutated in the B.1.351 and B.1.1.7 variants were reportedly recognized by nearly half of the unique spike-specific TCRs. Most participants were white British and females outnumbered males, and the authors suggested that clonal diversity may have been underestimated. Because no day 14 peak-response samples were available, the repertoires could be characterized only after the peak T cell response. In the small 56-69-year group, the increase in depth fell short of significance, most likely because of low power. After two AZD1222 doses, both the breadth and the depth of spike-specific TCRs were significantly higher than at day 0 and than in MenACWY recipients.

The CDR3 regions of human TCRbeta chains were analyzed by immunosequencing. The published analysis was carried out like this. Repertoire TCRs were matched against a reference library of SARS-CoV-2-specific TCRs generated with the MIRA antigen-specificity platform. Breadth meant the fraction of unique TCRs that were SARS-CoV-2-associated, whereas depth meant the fraction of total T cells that were SARS-CoV-2-associated. Using the MIRA data, each spike-specific TCR was mapped to the spike region that the TCR reacts to and placed in a CD4 or CD8 class. Log10-transformed breadth and depth values were compared by one-way ANOVA with Sidak's multiple comparisons tests. Held by TCRdb, this immuneACCESS table contains in-frame sequences only and omits some clones. Under half of the omission traces to an unresolved V gene where checked; the cause of the rest is unknown. V, J and clone size reflect that table, while D and trimming were determined from the DNA. The sample yields some 120,000 clones; more than 70% were counted once. Less than 5.5% of the sample goes to the ten largest clones.

The sample's time point label is to be understood as: about 28 days (+/-7) after the second vaccine dose. AZD1222 recipients with second doses at about 4 weeks or about 12 weeks were pooled, because spike-specific TCR depth and breadth did not differ between schedules. The vaccinee samples were drawn from two UK trials, COV001 and COV002, one of which was a single-blind randomized controlled phase 2/3 trial testing AZD1222 (ChAdOx1 nCoV-19) in healthy adults. For TCRbeta chain sequencing, PBMC samples were collected from trial participants at day 0 and at day 28 after the second dose. To note about this clone: It has no known antigen specificity. Nothing much larger sits one base from this clone, and base qualities are not available.

This sequence originates from an adult who received the AZD1222 COVID-19 vaccine. Here the sequenced sample was peripheral blood, taken 28 days after the second AZD1222 dose.

The nucleotides read TGTGCCAGCAGTGAAGCGCCCGTTCGTGTAGCGGGGGTTGGCCCGATCTCCTACGAGCAGTACTTC. It translates to CASSEAPVRVAGVGPISYEQYF. The chain couples TRBV6-1 to TRBJ2-7; the junction holds 9 bases that match TRBD2. The germline V gene sets CDR1 to MNHNS and CDR2 to SASEGT. Trimming removed 0 bases from V and 0 bases from J; the gene matches leave 21 bases unexplained. The CDR3 goes from the cysteine to the phenylalanine over 22 residues. Of the read, only the CDR3 DNA is kept; its 66 bases are in frame from base 1.